This T cell receptor beta chain derives from a study of regulatory T cells in long-lasting Graves disease. Across the study: Persistent Graves' disease denoted over 5 years of antithyroid drugs plus positive TSH receptor antibodies.

Documented time point: persistent/refractory GD, antithyroid drugs over 5 years with positive TRAb. The TCR library was prepared using RNA isolated from PBMCs. Libraries of TCR beta came from iRepertoire HTBI primers plus Arm-PCR of CDR3 regions. One entry per CDR3 protein results from TCRdb running MiXCR on the multiplex PCR reads. This sample has hundreds of thousands of distinct CDR3 sequences, with 20% found just once. Broader study findings: Comparison showed that persistent patients shared more public clonotypes (roughly 2,500) than new patients (roughly 970). Patients whose Graves' disease persisted exhibited lower TCR diversity than those newly diagnosed. Favoring TRBV28, TRBJ1-2 and TRBJ2-5 was a feature seen in persistent disease.

This clonotype has a handful of counts. Antigen: not known. V lost 5 bases and J lost 5; bases outside the gene matches: 17. Per germline, CDR1 SNHLY and CDR2 FYNNEI. The CDR3 contains 17 residues. Here the sequenced sample was peripheral blood mononuclear cells (PBMCs), taken when the disease was refractory, from a patient treated with antithyroid drugs. This clonotype originated in a female donor with Graves disease. V gene TRBV2 combines with J gene TRBJ2-5; 7 bases align to TRBD2. CDR3 sequence (DNA): TGTGCCAGCAGTCCACGGCCGCCCAGACTAGCTTTCGAGACCCAGTACTTC. Its translation is CASSPRPPRLAFETQYF.